A single count supports the clone carrying this T cell receptor (beta chain). Its specificity is not known. Germline assignment: CDR1 LNHDA and CDR2 SQIVND (reference sequence). The CDR3 extends over 16 amino acids. V dropped 4 bases and J dropped 4; count of bases not matched to a gene: 10. This record belongs to a study of cytomegalovirus exposure and HLA in healthy donors. Study results and limitations: Researchers catalogued under 200 TCR beta chains as cytomegalovirus-associated. Accurate prediction of HLA-A and HLA-B alleles (for most subjects) was reportedly achieved from TCR beta sequences.

Donors were ostensibly healthy at sampling, although undocumented immune exposures were probable. PCR used 60 Vbeta primers and 13 Jbeta primers. Produced via immunoSEQ multiplex PCR; TCRdb's table is partial and in-frame only. The sample lists about 76,000 clones, approximately 81% occurring once. Specimen: PBMCs. The chain couples TRBV19 to TRBJ1-2, with TRBD1 matching 9 bases. The origin of this receptor is a middle-aged woman in good health and CMV-seropositive. CDR3 residues: CASSTGRDRAVYGYTF. The CDR3 bases are TGTGCCAGTAGTACGGGCCGGGACAGGGCCGTCTATGGCTACACCTTC.